This T cell receptor beta chain originates from a study of blood T cell repertoires in COVID-19. Germline CDR1 and CDR2: LNHDA and SQIVND (reference sequence). Germline trimming cut 6 bases from V and 4 bases from J; bases unmatched to any gene: 9. The CDR3 runs 16 residues. Sequencing used immunoSEQ multiplex PCR; TCRdb keeps in-frame clones, though not all of them. Of around 180,000 clones in the sample, more than 85% were seen once. This chain links TRBV19 with TRBJ2-1, with 10 bases aligning to TRBD2. This sequence was found in a woman aged 25 to 45 with active or convalescent COVID-19. Sequenced input: peripheral blood. Here the CDR3 reads CASRPSTSGIYNEQFF. Written as DNA, the CDR3 is TGTGCCAGTAGGCCCTCCACTAGCGGGATTTACAATGAGCAGTTCTTC.